This T cell receptor beta chain is drawn from a study of T cell responses to AZD1222 COVID-19 vaccine (TCRdb year 2021). For the study in its entirety: AZD1222 recipients whose second dose came at about 4 weeks and those whose second dose came at about 12 weeks were combined into one group, since spike-specific TCR depth and breadth did not differ between the two schedules. A total of approximately 230 trial participants underwent TCR sequencing, of whom 207 received two doses of AZD1222 and about 25 received two doses of the MenACWY control vaccine. Enrollment into the trials was organized by age into subgroups of 18-55, 56-69 and 70-plus years, and those subgroups contained roughly 150, 30 and 60 TCR-sequenced participants, respectively.

The time point label corresponds to: baseline before first vaccination. The vaccinee samples were drawn from two UK trials, COV001 and COV002, one of which was a single-blind randomized controlled phase 2/3 trial testing AZD1222 (ChAdOx1 nCoV-19) in healthy adults. For TCRbeta chain sequencing, PBMC samples were collected from trial participants at day 0 and at day 28 after the second dose. Worth noting for this clone: Its antigen remains undetermined. Base-call qualities are not available, and no considerably larger clone is one nucleotide away.

The full study reports these points: Vaccine-associated CD4 TCRs spanned the whole spike protein, with dominant responses in regions 160-218 and 743-854. Spike-specific TCR breadth and depth rose significantly after two AZD1222 doses compared with day 0 and with MenACWY recipients. Because no day 14 peak-response samples were available, repertoires were characterized only after the peak T cell response. Participants were mostly white British, with more females than males. The authors suggested clonal diversity may have been underestimated. Conclusions about previously exposed vaccinees are limited, since just a handful of AZD1222 recipients were seropositive for SARS-CoV-2 at baseline. The 56-69-year group was small, and its depth increase did not reach significance, likely because of low power. Nearly half of unique spike-specific TCRs reportedly recognized epitopes outside regions mutated in the B.1.351 and B.1.1.7 variants.

The CDR3 regions of human TCRbeta chains were analyzed by immunosequencing. Turning to the authors' computational methods: TCRs in the repertoires were compared against a reference library of SARS-CoV-2-specific TCRs that had been generated with the MIRA antigen-specificity platform. Breadth meant the fraction of unique TCRs that were SARS-CoV-2-associated, whereas depth meant the fraction of total T cells that were SARS-CoV-2-associated. Each spike-specific TCR was assigned to its reactive spike region and to a CD4 or CD8 class using the MIRA data. Log10-transformed breadth and depth values were compared by one-way ANOVA with Sidak's multiple comparisons tests. TCRdb obtained this table from immuneACCESS and retained in-frame rearrangements with V and J assigned. These tables miss some clones; where compared with another copy, unresolved V genes account for less than half of the shortfall, and the remainder is unexplained. V and J calls plus clone size are reproduced from that table; the DNA served to infer D and trimming. A total of about 110,000 clones appear in this sample, more than 85% of them only once. The ten largest make up about 1.2% of the sample.

The TCR comes from an adult in good health. The input for sequencing was peripheral blood, taken on day 0 of AZD1222 vaccination.

Here is the DNA: TGTGCCAGCAGTCTCCCGACAGGGATGGGCAATCAGCCCCAGCATTTT. Its protein is CASSLPTGMGNQPQHF. The rearranged segments are TRBV28 and TRBJ1-5; the junction holds 7 bases that match TRBD1. From cysteine to phenylalanine, the CDR3 is 16 amino acids long. The retained sequence is limited to the CDR3, 48 bases, with the frame set at the first base. Taken from the germline V gene, the CDR1 and CDR2 loops are MDHEN and SYDVKM. Trimming leaves V shorter by 5 bases and J shorter by 2 bases, with the junction holding 9 bases beyond the gene matches.